The following is a T cell receptor (beta chain) sequence with its context. CDR1 MNHEY and CDR2 SVGAGI come from the germline V gene. With V trimmed by 6 bases and J by 5 bases, 8 bases remained unmatched. CDR3 length equals 14 residues. The authors' processing: Scientists estimated how many nucleated cells there were by amplifying reference gene primers. Assay used: immunoSEQ multiplex PCR; TCRdb lists only in-frame clones, some missing. The DNA was the basis for D and trimming; V, J and clone size are from that table. The table includes about 160,000 clones, about four fifths detected once. This record comes from a study of blood T cell repertoires in COVID-19. Looking at the study overall: Donors in the United States, Italy and Spain gave samples during acute or convalescent COVID-19. T cells, B-cell-depleted T cells, or PBMCs supplied cDNA or gDNA.

This TCR was sampled from a human donor with acute or convalescent COVID-19. The donor label of this sample is uncertain. What was sequenced was peripheral blood. The V call is TRBV6-5, the J call TRBJ1-1; TRBD1 agrees at 8 bases. For the CDR3, the DNA is TGTGCCAGCAGCCTGGACAGGGTTAGGACTGAAGCTTTCTTT. Amino acids: CASSLDRVRTEAFF.